The source of this T cell receptor beta chain is a study of Ad26.COV2.S vaccination and SARS-CoV-2 variants. CDR1 is MNHEY, CDR2 SVGEGT, per germline. The CDR3 runs 16 residues. V trimming: 2 bases; J trimming: 0 bases; junction bases outside the gene matches: 4. Sequenced by immunoSEQ multiplex PCR; TCRdb stores in-frame clones only, minus some. The sample holds more than 40,000 clones, 75% to 85% seen once. Of note for this clone: What it binds is not known.

Study-wide results and limits: Substantial post-vaccination breadth of spike-specific CD8+ and CD4+ T cell responses was reported. Measurement of non-spike TCR breadth gave similar results in vaccine and placebo recipients. An underestimation of total T cell responses may have resulted from the TCR breadth and depth analyses. Spike-specific TCR breadth was greater after Ad26.COV2.S than placebo.

This sample comprised peripheral blood, obtained after recovery from COVID-19. The TCR originated in a human donor who had recovered from COVID-19. The rearrangement links TRBV6-2 or TRBV6-3 to TRBJ2-7, with 10 bases fitting TRBD2. CDR3 in amino acids: CASSYALAGGSYEQYF. The DNA of the CDR3 is TGTGCCAGCAGTTACGCCTTAGCGGGAGGCTCCTACGAGCAGTACTTC.